The 17 T cell receptor beta chains below all came from one sample that was sequenced in a study of blood T cell dynamics during melanoma immunotherapy. Time point here: pre-treatment baseline. Libraries were prepared by immunoSEQ multiplex PCR; TCRdb keeps only in-frame clonotypes and omits some of them. The sample has around 20,000 clones; about 90% are singletons. Source: blood, taken from a patient treated with checkpoint blockade. The origin of the receptors is a human donor with melanoma.

This clone was detected a few times. This sequence joins TRBV5-1 and TRBJ2-7, with no clear D. Trimming took off 4 bases at V and 4 bases at J, with 9 bases between the two ends. CDR1 is SGHRS, CDR2 YFSETQ, per germline. The CDR3 loop spans 12 amino acids. The CDR3 nucleotides are TGCGCCAGCAGCACGGACGGGTACGAGCAGTACTTC. It encodes CASSTDGYEQYF.

V and J are TRBV6-1 and TRBJ1-1; a weak D match, TRBD1 (6 bases). The V and J ends lost 4 bases and 0 bases respectively, with 18 bases between them. This CDR3 has 17 residues. Germline assignment: CDR1 MNHNS and CDR2 SASEGT. For the CDR3, the DNA is TGTGCCAGCAGTGCTCCTAGGGGGGGACATATGAACACTGAAGCTTTCTTT. The encoded protein is CASSAPRGGHMNTEAFF.

CDR3 in DNA: TGTGCCAGCAGTCCCAGGGGGAGAGTGGTGGGCTACACCTTC. Protein sequence: CASSPRGRVVGYTF. This chain links TRBV28 with TRBJ1-2, with 7 bases identical to TRBD1. There are 14 residues in the CDR3. Germline assignment: CDR1 MDHEN and CDR2 SYDVKM. Trimming took 5 bases from V and 8 from J; bases not matched to a gene: 11.

The chain joins TRBV7-2 to TRBJ1-5; weak D call: TRBD1 (5 bases). Germline-derived CDR1 and CDR2 are SGHTA and FQGNSA. The ends were cut back, 2 bases at V and 5 bases at J, with 13 bases in the middle. The CDR3 extends over 15 amino acids. The CDR3 DNA reads TGTGCCAGCAGCTTAAGGCAGGGTACGCATCAGCCCCAGCATTTT. Residues: CASSLRQGTHQPQHF.

The chain is built from TRBV28 and TRBJ2-1; D is uncertain. V lost 6 bases, J lost 10 bases, and 13 bases lay in between. Germline assignment: CDR1 MDHEN and CDR2 SYDVKM. The CDR3 covers 12 residues. CDR3 in amino acids: CASSAPGAEQFF. In nucleotides, the CDR3 is TGTGCCAGCAGCGCCCCCGGCGCCGAGCAGTTCTTC. The full variable domain, with the rest looked up from reference TRBV28 and TRBJ2-1, is DVKVTQSSRYLVKRTGEKVFLECVQDMDHENMFWYRQDPGLGLRLIYFSYDVKMKEKGDIPEGYSVSREKKERFSLILESASTNQTSMYLCASSAPGAEQFFGPGTRLTVL.

This sequence joins TRBV6-5 and TRBJ1-6; possible D gene TRBD1, 5 bases. This CDR3 is built from 14 residues. The ends were cut back, 2 bases at V and 7 bases at J, with 9 bases in the middle. Per the germline V gene, CDR1 is MNHEY and CDR2 is SVGAGI. The CDR3 region is CASSYGTDNSPLHF. The CDR3 DNA reads TGTGCCAGCAGTTACGGGACGGACAATTCACCCCTCCACTTT.

This chain links TRBV2 with TRBJ2-1, with D unclear. Trimming removed 8 bases from V and 6 bases from J, with 8 bases in between. This CDR3 has 11 amino acids. Looked up from germline, CDR1 is SNHLY and CDR2 is FYNNEI. CDR3 sequence reads: CASSGLNEQFF. The CDR3 nucleotides are TGTGCCAGCTCGGGTCTCAATGAGCAGTTCTTC. The full variable domain, with the rest looked up from reference TRBV2 and TRBJ2-1, is EPEVTQTPSHQVTQMGQEVILRCVPISNHLYFYWYRQILGQKVEFLVSFYNNEISEKSEIFDDQFSVERPDGSNFTLKIRSTKLEDSAMYFCASSGLNEQFFGPGTRLTVL.

The chain is built from TRBV7-9 and TRBJ2-7, with 11 bases matching TRBD2. The CDR3 has 15 amino acids. Per germline, CDR1 SEHNR and CDR2 FQNEAQ (reference sequence). V was clipped by 6 bases and J by 4 bases; unmatched bases: 8. For the CDR3, the DNA is TGTGCCAGCAGTACCGCTAGCGGGGGGCGTTACGAGCAGTACTTC. It yields the protein CASSTASGGRYEQYF. The whole variable domain, filled in from reference TRBV7-9 and TRBJ2-7, reads DTGVSQNPRHKITKRGQNVTFRCDPISEHNRLYWYRQTLGQGPEFLTYFQNEAQLEKSRLLSDRFSAERPKGSFSTLEIQRTEQGDSAMYLCASSTASGGRYEQYFGPGTRLTVT.

This clone was recorded once. The V and J genes are TRBV11-2 and TRBJ2-1, with 7 positions matching TRBD1. There are 15 residues in the CDR3. The ends lost 5 bases at V and 8 bases at J; junction bases unmatched: 12. Looked up from germline, CDR1 is SGHAT and CDR2 is FQNNGV. The CDR3 is CASSHYRGPAYEQFF. The DNA of the CDR3 is TGTGCCAGCAGCCACTACAGGGGCCCCGCTTATGAGCAGTTCTTC.

The V call is TRBV4-1, the J call TRBJ1-3; D not resolved. In germline, CDR1 is MGHRA, CDR2 YSYEKL. Trimming shortened V by 2 bases and J by 2 bases, and 10 bases separated the two germline ends. This CDR3 spans 15 amino acids. The CDR3 sequence is CASSQLHGAGNTIYF. CDR3 in DNA: TGCGCCAGCAGCCAACTACACGGGGCTGGAAACACCATATATTTT.

The chain combines TRBV7-7 with TRBJ2-3; 7 bases fit TRBD2. The CDR3 is made up of 14 amino acids. Germline-derived CDR1 and CDR2 are SSHAT and FNYEAQ (reference sequence). The CDR3 nucleotides read TGTGCTAGCGGACCGGGACTACCCGGGGATACGCAGTATTTT. Protein sequence: CASGPGLPGDTQYF.

The J gene is TRBJ2-1, the V gene TRBV13, with D uncertain. The germline V gene has CDR1 PRHDT and CDR2 FYEKMQ (reference sequence). CDR3 length: 15 amino acids. V was pared by 1 base and J by 6 bases, with 13 bases between. This CDR3 is CASSLVNAISNEQFF. The CDR3 nucleotides are TGTGCCAGCAGCTTAGTCAACGCAATCAGCAATGAGCAGTTCTTC.

The chain joins TRBV5-1 to TRBJ1-6; no definite D call. The germline gives CDR1 SGHRS, CDR2 YFSETQ. The CDR3 length is 15 residues. Trimming shortened V by 0 bases and J by 10 bases, and 14 bases separated the two germline ends. The CDR3 nucleotides are TGCGCCAGCAGCTTGGAGTTACAGAAGATATCACCCCTCCACTTT. It encodes CASSLELQKISPLHF.

The chain has TRBV2 and TRBJ1-4; perhaps TRBD1 as D (5 bases). The CDR3 runs to 17 residues. Trimming removed 6 bases at V and 4 bases at J, with 21 bases between. The germline gives CDR1 SNHLY, CDR2 FYNNEI. The CDR3 region has the DNA TGTGCCAGCAGCGGGCGTTCAGGGTTTATGGATAATGAAAAACTGTTTTTT. Residues: CASSGRSGFMDNEKLFF.

This rearrangement joins TRBV7-9 to TRBJ1-5; D uncertain. The germline V gene has CDR1 SEHNR and CDR2 FQNEAQ (reference sequence). This CDR3 contains 14 residues. V was cut by 4 bases and J by 7 bases, with 14 bases left in between. This CDR3 reads CASSSNRLPQPQHF. CDR3 in DNA: TGTGCCAGCAGCTCCAACCGTCTTCCCCAGCCCCAGCATTTT.

The V gene is TRBV30, the J gene TRBJ1-2; D is undetermined. V lost 2 bases, J lost 8 bases, and 24 bases lay in between. This CDR3 is 16 amino acids long. The germline CDR1 and CDR2 sequences are GTSNPN and SVGIG (reference sequence). In nucleotides, the CDR3 is TGTGCCTGGAGTTTCACAACCGGTCGAGAACAGCCGGGCTACACCTTC. Protein sequence: CAWSFTTGREQPGYTF.

This clone was counted a few times. V gene TRBV19 combines with J gene TRBJ1-5, with D possibly being TRBD1 (5 bases). Per germline, CDR1 LNHDA and CDR2 SQIVND (reference sequence). There are 19 residues in the CDR3. The V end lost 3 bases, the J end lost 4 bases, and 25 bases lay between the germline ends. The CDR3 DNA sequence: TGTGCCAGTAGTATGGGTCGGGCGGGGGACCTTTTTATGAATCAGCCCCAGCATTTT. Translating it yields CASSMGRAGDLFMNQPQHF.